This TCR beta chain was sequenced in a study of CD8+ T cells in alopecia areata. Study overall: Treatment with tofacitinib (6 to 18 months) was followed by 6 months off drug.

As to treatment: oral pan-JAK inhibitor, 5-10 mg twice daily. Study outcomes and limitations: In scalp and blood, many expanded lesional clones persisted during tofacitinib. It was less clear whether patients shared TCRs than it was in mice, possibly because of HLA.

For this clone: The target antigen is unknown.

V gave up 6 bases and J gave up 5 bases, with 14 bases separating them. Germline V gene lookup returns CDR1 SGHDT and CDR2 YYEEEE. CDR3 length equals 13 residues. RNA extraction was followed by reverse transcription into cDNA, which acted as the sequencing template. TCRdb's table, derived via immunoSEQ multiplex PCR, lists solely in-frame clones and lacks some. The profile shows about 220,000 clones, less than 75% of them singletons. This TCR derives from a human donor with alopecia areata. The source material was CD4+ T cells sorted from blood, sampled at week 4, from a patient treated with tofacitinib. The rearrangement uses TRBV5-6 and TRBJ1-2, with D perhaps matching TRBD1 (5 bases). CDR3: CASTQGETYGYTF. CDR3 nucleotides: TGTGCCAGCACCCAAGGGGAGACATATGGCTACACCTTC.